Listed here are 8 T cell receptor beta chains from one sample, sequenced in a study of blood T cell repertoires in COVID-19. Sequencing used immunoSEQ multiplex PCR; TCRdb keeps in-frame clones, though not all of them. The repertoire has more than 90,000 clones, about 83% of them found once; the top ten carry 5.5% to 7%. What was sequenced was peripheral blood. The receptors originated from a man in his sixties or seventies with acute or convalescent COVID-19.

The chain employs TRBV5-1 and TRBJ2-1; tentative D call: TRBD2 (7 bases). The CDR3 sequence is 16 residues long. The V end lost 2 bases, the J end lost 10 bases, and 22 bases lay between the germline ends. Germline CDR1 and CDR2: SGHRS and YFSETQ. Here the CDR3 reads CASSFGTGGAGEEQFF. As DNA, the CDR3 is TGCGCCAGCAGCTTCGGGACGGGGGGCGCGGGGGAAGAGCAGTTCTTC.

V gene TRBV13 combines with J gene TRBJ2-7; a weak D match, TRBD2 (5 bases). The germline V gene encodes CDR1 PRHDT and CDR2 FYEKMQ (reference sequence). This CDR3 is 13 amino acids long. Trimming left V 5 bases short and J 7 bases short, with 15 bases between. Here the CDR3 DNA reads TGTGCCAGCAGCGGGCGGGCCGGCCGGGAGCAGTACTTC. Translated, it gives CASSGRAGREQYF. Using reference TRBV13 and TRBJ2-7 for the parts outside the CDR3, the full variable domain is AAGVIQSPRHLIKEKRETATLKCYPIPRHDTVYWYQQGPGQDPQFLISFYEKMQSDKGSIPDRFSAQQFSDYHSELNMSSLELGDSALYFCASSGRAGREQYFGPGTRLTVT.

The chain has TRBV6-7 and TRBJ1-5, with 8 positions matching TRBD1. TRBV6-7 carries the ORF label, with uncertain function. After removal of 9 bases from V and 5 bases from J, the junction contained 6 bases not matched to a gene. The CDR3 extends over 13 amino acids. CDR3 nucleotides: TGTGCCAGTTGGACAGGGCCTCATCAGCCCCAGCATTTT. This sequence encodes CASWTGPHQPQHF.

The CDR3 loop reads CASSIQGTTWDEQYF. The CDR3 DNA follows: TGTGCCAGCAGCATCCAGGGGACTACGTGGGACGAGCAGTACTTC. The chain recombines TRBV5-8 with TRBJ2-7; weak D call: TRBD2 (7 bases). CDR1 SGHTS and CDR2 YDEGEE come from the germline V gene. The CDR3 has 15 residues. V lost 4 bases and J 5 bases, leaving 19 bases between the germline ends.

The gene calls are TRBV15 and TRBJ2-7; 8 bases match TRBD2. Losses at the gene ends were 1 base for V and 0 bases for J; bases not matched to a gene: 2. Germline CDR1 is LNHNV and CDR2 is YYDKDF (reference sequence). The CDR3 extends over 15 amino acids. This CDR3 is CATSRGSGDSYEQYF. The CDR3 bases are TGTGCCACCAGCAGAGGTAGCGGGGACTCCTACGAGCAGTACTTC.

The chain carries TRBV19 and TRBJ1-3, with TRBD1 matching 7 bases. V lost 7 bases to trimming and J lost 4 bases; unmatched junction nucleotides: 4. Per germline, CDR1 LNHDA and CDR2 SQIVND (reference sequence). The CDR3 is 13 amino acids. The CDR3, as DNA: TGTGCCAGTATGTGGACAGGAGGAAACACCATATATTTT. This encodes CASMWTGGNTIYF. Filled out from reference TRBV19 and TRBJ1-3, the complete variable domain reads DGGITQSPKYLFRKEGQNVTLSCEQNLNHDAMYWYRQDPGQGLRLIYYSQIVNDFQKGDIAEGYSVSREKKESFPLTVTSAQKNPTAFYLCASMWTGGNTIYFGEGSWLTVV.

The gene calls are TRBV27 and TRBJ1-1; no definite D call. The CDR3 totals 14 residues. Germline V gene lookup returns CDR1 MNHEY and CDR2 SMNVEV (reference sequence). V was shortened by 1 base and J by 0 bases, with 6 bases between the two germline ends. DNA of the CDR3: TGTGCCAGCAGTTTATTAGGAGTGAACACTGAAGCTTTCTTT. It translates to CASSLLGVNTEAFF.

CDR3 nucleotides: TGTGCCAGCAGCTTGGTATTGGTTCGGCAGGGGAGCAACGAGCAGTACTTC. This encodes CASSLVLVRQGSNEQYF. This rearrangement joins TRBV5-6 to TRBJ2-7; tentative D call: TRBD1 (6 bases). The CDR3 runs 17 residues. Deletions cut 0 bases from V and 5 bases from J, with 21 bases between. Germline V gene data show CDR1 as SGHDT and CDR2 as YYEEEE.